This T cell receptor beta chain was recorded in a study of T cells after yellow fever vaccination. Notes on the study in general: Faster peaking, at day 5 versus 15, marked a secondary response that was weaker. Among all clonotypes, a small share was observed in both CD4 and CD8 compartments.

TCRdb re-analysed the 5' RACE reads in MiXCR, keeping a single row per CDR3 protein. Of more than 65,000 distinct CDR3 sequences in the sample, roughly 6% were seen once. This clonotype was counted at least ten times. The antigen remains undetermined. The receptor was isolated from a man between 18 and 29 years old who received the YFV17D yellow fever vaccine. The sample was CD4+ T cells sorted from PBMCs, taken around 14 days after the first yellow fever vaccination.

The CDR3 spells CASSLGPDASYGYTF. The CDR3 DNA sequence: TGTGCCAGCAGCTTAGGGCCGGACGCGAGCTATGGCTACACCTTC. The genes are TRBV7-2 and TRBJ1-2; unclear D gene. The CDR3 covers 15 residues. Germline V gene sequence: CDR1 SGHTA, CDR2 FQGNSA. The V and J ends lost 1 base and 4 bases respectively, with 13 bases between them.